Below, one T cell receptor (beta chain) is given with its context. Antigen unknown. The table came from immunoSEQ multiplex PCR; TCRdb's copy has only in-frame clones and leaves some out. The sample has approximately 34,000 clones; approximately 88% are singletons. The CDR3 length is 13 residues. CDR1 and CDR2 from the germline V gene are ENHRY and SYGVKD. V was trimmed by 7 bases and J by 0 bases, leaving 9 bases between them. The entry originates in a study of T cells in localized non-small cell lung cancer. Whole-study findings and limits: Prolonged overall survival went with higher T cell density in the blood.

This chain uses TRBV10-3 with TRBJ1-2, with D possibly being TRBD1 (5 bases). This receptor was identified in a woman aged 40-69 years with stage I lung adenocarcinoma. The source material was peripheral blood, sampled before any cancer treatment. The CDR3 bases are TGTGCCATCATGCGGGACCCTAACTATGGCTACACCTTC. This encodes CAIMRDPNYGYTF.